This TCR beta chain stems from a study of T-cell reconstitution after alpha-beta-depleted transplantation in children listed by TCRdb under 2016. In terms of the full investigation: The study quantitatively tracked T-cell immune reconstitution after TCRalphabeta/CD19-depleted allogeneic hematopoietic cell transplantation in children using TCR repertoire profiling.

This clonotype was seen only a few times. Its antigen has not been determined. There are no base qualities to consult, and no much larger clone falls within one base. Sequences LGHNA (CDR1) and YSLEER (CDR2) are obtained from the germline V gene. Trimmed from V: 0 bases; trimmed from J: 4 bases; junction bases lacking a gene match: 5. The CDR3 covers 16 residues, taking in both the cysteine and the phenylalanine. Only the CDR3 part of the read is kept: 48 bases, read in frame from the first base. Library preparation used PCR. Sequencer: Illumina HiSeq 2500. To normalize quantification of the TCRbeta repertoire, the TCR libraries were built with molecular barcoding that relied on unique molecular identifiers. TCRdb ran its own pipeline on the public reads, namely fastp trimming at Q25 and MiXCR clone calling, and kept in-frame beta chains. For every CDR3 protein sequence, its rows merge into one entry that carries the most common genes and DNA. This sample has about 480,000 distinct CDR3 sequences in its table, and approximately 12% of those were observed once. Clones ranked in the top ten supply over 5.5% of the sample.

The chain is made from TRBV4-3 and TRBJ2-7, with 11 junctional bases fitting TRBD1. The material was PBMCs from the stem cell graft donor, obtained from the stem cell graft. The TCR comes from a human donor who donated a stem cell graft to a child with combined immunodeficiency. CDR3 reads: CASSQDPGTGGYEQYF. The DNA reads TGCGCCAGCAGCCAAGACCCCGGGACAGGGGGGTACGAGCAGTACTTC.